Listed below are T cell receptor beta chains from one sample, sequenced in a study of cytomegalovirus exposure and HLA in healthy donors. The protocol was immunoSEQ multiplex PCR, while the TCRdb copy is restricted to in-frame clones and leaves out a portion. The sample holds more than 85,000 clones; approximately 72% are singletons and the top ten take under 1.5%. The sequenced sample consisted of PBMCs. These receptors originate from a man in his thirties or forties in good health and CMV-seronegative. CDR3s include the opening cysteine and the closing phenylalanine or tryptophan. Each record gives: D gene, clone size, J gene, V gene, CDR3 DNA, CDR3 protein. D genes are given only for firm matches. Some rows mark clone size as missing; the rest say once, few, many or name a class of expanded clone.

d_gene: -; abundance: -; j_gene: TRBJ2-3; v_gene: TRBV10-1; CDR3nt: TGCGCCAGCAGTGAGGGGCAGGGAAGCACAGATACGCAGTATTTT; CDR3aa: CASSEGQGSTDTQYF
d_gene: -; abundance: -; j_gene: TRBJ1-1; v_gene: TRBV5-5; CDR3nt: TGTGCCAGCAGCTCGGATTCAGGGGATCGAAGCACTGAAGCTTTCTTT; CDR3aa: CASSSDSGDRSTEAFF
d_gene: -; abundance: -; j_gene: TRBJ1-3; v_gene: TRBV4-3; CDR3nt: TGCGCCAGCAGCCAAGATTGGGCATCATCTGGAAACACCATATATTTT; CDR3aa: CASSQDWASSGNTIYF
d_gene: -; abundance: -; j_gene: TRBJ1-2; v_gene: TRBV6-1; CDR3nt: TGTGCCAGCAGTGAAGATCTTCGGAGTGGCTACACCTTC; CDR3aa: CASSEDLRSGYTF
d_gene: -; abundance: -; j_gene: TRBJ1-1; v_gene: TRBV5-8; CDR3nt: TGTGCCAGCAGCTTGGAAGGGCGCGGGGCGGCCACTGAAGCTTTCTTT; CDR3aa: CASSLEGRGAATEAFF
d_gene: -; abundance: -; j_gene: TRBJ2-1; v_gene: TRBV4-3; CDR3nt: TGCGCCAGCAGCCCGGACACGAGCTCCTACAATGAGCAGTTCTTC; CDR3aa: CASSPDTSSYNEQFF
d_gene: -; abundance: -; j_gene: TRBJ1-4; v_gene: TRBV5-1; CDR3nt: TGCGCCAGCAGCTTGGAAGGGGTTCCTAATGAAAAACTGTTTTTT; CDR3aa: CASSLEGVPNEKLFF
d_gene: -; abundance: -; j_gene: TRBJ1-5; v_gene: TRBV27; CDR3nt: TGTGCCAGCAGTTTGGAGTCCAATCAGCCCCAGCATTTT; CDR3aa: CASSLESNQPQHF
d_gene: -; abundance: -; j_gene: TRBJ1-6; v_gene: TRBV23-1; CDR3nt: TGCGCCAGCAGTCAATCGGTCGGAGGGATAAATTCACCCCTCCACTTT; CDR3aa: CASSQSVGGINSPLHF
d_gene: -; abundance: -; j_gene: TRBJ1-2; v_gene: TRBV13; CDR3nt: TGTGCCAGCAGCGGCCGGGACACCTATGGCTACACCTTC; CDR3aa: CASSGRDTYGYTF
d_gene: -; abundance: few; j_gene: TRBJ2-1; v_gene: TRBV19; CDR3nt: TGTGCCAGTATACAGGGAAATGAGCAGTTCTTC; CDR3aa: CASIQGNEQFF
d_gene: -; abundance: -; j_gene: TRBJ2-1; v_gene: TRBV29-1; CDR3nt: TGCAGCGTTGGTAGTAGTGAGCAGTTCTTC; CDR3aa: CSVGSSEQFF
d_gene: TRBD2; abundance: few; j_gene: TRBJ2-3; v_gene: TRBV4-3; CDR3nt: TGCGCCAGCAGCCAAGATGGGGGAGGGAGCACAGATACGCAGTATTTT; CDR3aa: CASSQDGGGSTDTQYF
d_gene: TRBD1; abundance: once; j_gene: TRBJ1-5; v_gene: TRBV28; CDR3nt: TGTGCCAGTACCGACAGGGTCAATCAGCCCCAGCATTTT; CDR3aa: CASTDRVNQPQHF
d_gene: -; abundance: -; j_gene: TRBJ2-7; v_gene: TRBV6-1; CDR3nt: TGTGCCAGCAGGTCCGGTTCCTACGAGCAGTACTTC; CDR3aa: CASRSGSYEQYF
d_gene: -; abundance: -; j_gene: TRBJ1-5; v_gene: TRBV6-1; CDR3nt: TGTGCCAGCAGTGTATCAGGACAGAACAATCAGCCCCAGCATTTT; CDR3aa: CASSVSGQNNQPQHF
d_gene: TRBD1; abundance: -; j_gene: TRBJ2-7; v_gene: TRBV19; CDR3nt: TGTGCCAGTAGTACGCGGGACAGGGACTACGAGCAGTACTTC; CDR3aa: CASSTRDRDYEQYF
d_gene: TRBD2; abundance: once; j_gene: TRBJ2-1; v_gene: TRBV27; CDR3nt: TGTGCCAGCAGTTTCGCCCTAGCGGGCTACAATGAGCAGTTCTTC; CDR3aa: CASSFALAGYNEQFF
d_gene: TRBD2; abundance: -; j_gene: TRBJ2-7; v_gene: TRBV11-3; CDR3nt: TGTGCCAGCAGCAACACGGGGACTAGGTTCTACGAGCAGTACTTC; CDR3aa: CASSNTGTRFYEQYF
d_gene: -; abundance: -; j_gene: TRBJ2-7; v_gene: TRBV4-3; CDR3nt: TGCGCCAGCAGCCAAGACAGGGCCCCAGGCGAGCAGTGCTTC; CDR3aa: CASSQDRAPGEQCF
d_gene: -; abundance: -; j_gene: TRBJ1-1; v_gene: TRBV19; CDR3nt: TGTGCCAGTATCTCGGGGATGAACACTGAAGCTTTCTTT; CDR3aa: CASISGMNTEAFF
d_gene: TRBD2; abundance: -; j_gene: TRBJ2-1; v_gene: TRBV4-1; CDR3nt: TGCGCCAGCAGCCAAGGGACTAGCCCCTCGGATGAGCAGTTCTTC; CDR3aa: CASSQGTSPSDEQFF